Listed below are T cell receptor beta chains from one sample, sequenced in a study of cytomegalovirus exposure and HLA in healthy donors. TCRdb's copy holds only in-frame clones and misses some; the assay was immunoSEQ multiplex PCR. The table records 150,000 to 200,000 clones, over 60% of them present only once. Sequenced sample: PBMCs. The receptors stem from a girl aged 10 to 17 in good health and CMV-seronegative. CDR3s include the opening cysteine and the closing phenylalanine or tryptophan. A D gene is named only where the DNA matches it firmly. Clone size, where shown, is once, few, many, or a class for clones that have expanded.

d_call	v_call	clone_size	j_call	cdr3_aa	cdr3_nt
.	TRBV29-1	.	TRBJ2-2	CSVDAGNTGELFF	TGCAGCGTTGACGCGGGGAACACCGGGGAGCTGTTTTTT
.	TRBV13	.	TRBJ2-7	CASSGHLATSYEQYF	TGTGCCAGCAGCGGACACCTGGCAACAAGCTACGAGCAGTACTTC
.	TRBV5-6	few	TRBJ1-4	CASSLSFSAVKLFF	TGTGCCAGCAGCTTGTCTTTCTCCGCGGTAAAACTGTTTTTT
.	TRBV6-1	.	TRBJ1-6	CASSVNRAGDSPLHF	TGTGCCAGCAGTGTCAACCGGGCAGGGGATTCACCCCTCCACTTT
TRBD1	TRBV5-1	.	TRBJ1-2	CASRWTGAPDPYGYTF	TGCGCCAGCAGATGGACAGGGGCCCCTGACCCCTATGGCTACACCTTC
.	TRBV5-1	.	TRBJ1-1	CASSPGTRALNTEAFF	TGCGCCAGCAGCCCAGGTACGAGAGCCTTGAACACTGAAGCTTTCTTT
.	TRBV11-2	.	TRBJ1-2	CASSLRQTLNYGYTF	TGTGCCAGCAGCTTACGGCAGACTTTAAACTATGGCTACACCTTC
TRBD1	TRBV5-1	.	TRBJ1-5	CASSLGTGGELGNQPQHF	TGCGCCAGCAGCTTGGGGACAGGGGGCGAACTTGGCAATCAGCCCCAGCATTTT
.	TRBV27	.	TRBJ2-2	CASSLEGGRGTGELFF	TGTGCCAGCAGTTTAGAGGGGGGGCGCGGCACCGGGGAGCTGTTTTTT
.	TRBV13	.	TRBJ1-1	CASSLSQVKANTEAFF	TGTGCCAGCAGCTTATCCCAGGTCAAGGCGAACACTGAAGCTTTCTTT
.	TRBV5-4	.	TRBJ1-2	CASSLDRSYTYGYTF	TGTGCCAGCAGCTTGGATAGAAGCTATACCTATGGCTACACCTTC
.	TRBV4-2	.	TRBJ1-4	CASSQEGGQGEKLFF	TGTGCCAGCAGCCAAGAGGGGGGGCAGGGGGAAAAACTGTTTTTT